One sample yielded the 9 T cell receptor beta chains listed below, sequenced in a study of cytomegalovirus exposure and HLA in healthy donors. 60 Vbeta and 13 Jbeta primers were used in PCR. Measured with immunoSEQ multiplex PCR; TCRdb has only the in-frame clones, and not every one. In the table there are under 250,000 clones, about 81% of which are singletons. The sequenced sample consisted of PBMCs. These TCRs come from a woman in her thirties or forties in good health and CMV-seronegative.

The rearrangement links TRBV28 to TRBJ1-2, with 9 bases aligning to TRBD1. Germline CDR1 reads MDHEN; CDR2 reads SYDVKM. This CDR3 contains 15 residues. J was trimmed by 1 base and V by 4 bases; bases with no gene match: 4. CDR3 sequence: CASSSRTGVNYGYTF. CDR3 sequence (DNA): TGTGCCAGCAGTTCTCGGACAGGGGTTAACTATGGCTACACCTTC.

This chain links TRBV4-2 with TRBJ2-1, with 8 nucleotides matching TRBD1. This CDR3 spans 15 amino acids. The germline gives CDR1 LGHNA, CDR2 YNFKEQ. V lost 0 bases to trimming and J lost 3 bases; unmatched junction nucleotides: 1. The CDR3 loop is CASSQEDRDYNEQFF. DNA for the CDR3: TGTGCCAGCAGCCAAGAGGACAGGGACTACAATGAGCAGTTCTTC.

J is TRBJ2-7 and V is TRBV19; 7 bases agree with TRBD1. Germline V gives CDR1 LNHDA, CDR2 SQIVND (reference sequence). Trimming cost V 6 bases and J 4 bases; bases outside gene matches: 9. The CDR3 runs to 14 residues. CDR3 nucleotides: TGTGCCAGTAGCCGCAGGGGGAATCAGTACGAGCAGTACTTC. Translation gives CASSRRGNQYEQYF.

This chain joins TRBV15 and TRBJ2-1; D is uncertain. Germline V CDR1 and CDR2: LNHNV, YYDKDF (reference sequence). The CDR3 sequence is 11 residues long. V lost 4 bases to trimming and J lost 4 bases, with 2 bases between them. This CDR3 reads CATSTYNEQFF. The CDR3 nucleotides are TGTGCCACCAGCACGTACAATGAGCAGTTCTTC. Full variable domain (rest looked up from reference TRBV15 and TRBJ2-1): DAMVIQNPRYQVTQFGKPVTLSCSQTLNHNVMYWYQQKSSQAPKLLFHYYDKDFNNEADTPDNFQSRRPNTSFCFLDIRSPGLGDTAMYLCATSTYNEQFFGPGTRLTVL.

The chain combines TRBV4-1 with TRBJ1-5; D unclear. The CDR3 is 15 amino acids. V lost 3 bases and J lost 5, with 14 bases in between. Germline assignment: CDR1 MGHRA and CDR2 YSYEKL. CDR3 in DNA: TGCGCCAGCAGCCAGGTCCACGGGGTCGATCAGCCCCAGCATTTT. Amino acid sequence: CASSQVHGVDQPQHF.

This chain's CDR3 is CASAGTTNNEQFF. DNA for the CDR3: TGTGCCAGCGCCGGGACTACCAACAATGAGCAGTTCTTC. This rearrangement joins TRBV19 to TRBJ2-1; 7 bases fit TRBD2. This CDR3 comprises 13 residues. Germline V gives CDR1 LNHDA, CDR2 SQIVND (reference sequence). J lost 5 bases, V lost 9 bases, and 7 bases had no gene match. Supplemented by reference TRBV19 and TRBJ2-1, the full variable domain reads DGGITQSPKYLFRKEGQNVTLSCEQNLNHDAMYWYRQDPGQGLRLIYYSQIVNDFQKGDIAEGYSVSREKKESFPLTVTSAQKNPTAFYLCASAGTTNNEQFFGPGTRLTVL.

J is TRBJ2-1 and V is TRBV6-5; 9 nucleotides agree with TRBD2. Germline V gene lookup returns CDR1 MNHEY and CDR2 SVGAGI. The CDR3 covers 15 residues. J lost 8 bases, V lost 3 bases, and 8 bases had no gene match. CDR3 in DNA: TGTGCCAGCAGTTATTTCGCGGGAGGGCCTCATGAGCAGTTCTTC. Amino acid sequence: CASSYFAGGPHEQFF.

The chain carries TRBV10-3 and TRBJ1-1; D unclear. CDR1 and CDR2 (germline): ENHRY, SYGVKD. The CDR3 is made up of 12 amino acids. The V end was cut by 3 bases, the J end by 7 bases, with 9 bases between. CDR3 sequence: CAISERQREAFF. The CDR3 DNA is TGTGCCATCAGTGAAAGGCAGCGTGAAGCTTTCTTT.

This chain uses TRBV28 with TRBJ2-7; the D is unclear. Trimming cost V 3 bases and J 1 base, with 25 bases left between them. Per germline, CDR1 MDHEN and CDR2 SYDVKM. This CDR3 is 19 amino acids long. In DNA form, the CDR3 reads TGTGCCAGCAGTTTCTCCAAAACAGAGCACCTACAATATTCCTACGAGCAGTACTTC. This codes for CASSFSKTEHLQYSYEQYF.